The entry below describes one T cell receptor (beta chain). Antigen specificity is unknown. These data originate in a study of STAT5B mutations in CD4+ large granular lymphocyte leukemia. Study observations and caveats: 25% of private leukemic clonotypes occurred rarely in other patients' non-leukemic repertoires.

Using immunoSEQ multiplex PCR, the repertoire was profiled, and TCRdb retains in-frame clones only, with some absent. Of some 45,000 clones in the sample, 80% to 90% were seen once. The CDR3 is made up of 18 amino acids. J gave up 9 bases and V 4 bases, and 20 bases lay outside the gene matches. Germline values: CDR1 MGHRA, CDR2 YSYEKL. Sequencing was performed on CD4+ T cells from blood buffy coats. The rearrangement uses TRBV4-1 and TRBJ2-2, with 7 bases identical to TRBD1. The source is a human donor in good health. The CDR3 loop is CASSLQSRDSRDLRELFF. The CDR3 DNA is TGCGCCAGCAGCCTCCAATCGAGGGACAGTAGGGATTTGAGGGAGCTGTTTTTT.